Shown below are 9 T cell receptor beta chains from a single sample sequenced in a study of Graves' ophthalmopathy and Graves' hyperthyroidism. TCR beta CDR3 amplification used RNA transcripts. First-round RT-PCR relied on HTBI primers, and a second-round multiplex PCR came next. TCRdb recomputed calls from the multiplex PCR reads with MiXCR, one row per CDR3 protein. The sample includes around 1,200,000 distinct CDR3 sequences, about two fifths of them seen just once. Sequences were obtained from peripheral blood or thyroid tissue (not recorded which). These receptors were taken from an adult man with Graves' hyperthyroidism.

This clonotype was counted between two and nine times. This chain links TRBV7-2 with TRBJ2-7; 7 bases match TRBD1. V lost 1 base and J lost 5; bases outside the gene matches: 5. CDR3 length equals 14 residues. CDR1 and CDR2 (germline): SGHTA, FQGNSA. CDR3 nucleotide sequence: TGTGCCAGCAGCTTAGAGAACAGGGGAGACGAGCAGTACTTC. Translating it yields CASSLENRGDEQYF.

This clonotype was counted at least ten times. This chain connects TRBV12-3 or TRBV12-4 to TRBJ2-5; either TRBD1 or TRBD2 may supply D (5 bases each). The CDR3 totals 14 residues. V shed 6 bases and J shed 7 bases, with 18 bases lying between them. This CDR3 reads CASSYSGSGATQYF. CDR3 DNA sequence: TGTGCCAGCAGCTACAGCGGCAGTGGGGCGACCCAGTACTTC.

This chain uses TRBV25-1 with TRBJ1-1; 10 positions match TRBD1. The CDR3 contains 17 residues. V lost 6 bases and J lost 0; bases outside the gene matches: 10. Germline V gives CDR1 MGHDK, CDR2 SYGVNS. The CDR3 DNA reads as TGTGCCAGCAGCGCCGGGACAGGGGCCTCGATGAACACTGAAGCTTTCTTT. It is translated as CASSAGTGASMNTEAFF.

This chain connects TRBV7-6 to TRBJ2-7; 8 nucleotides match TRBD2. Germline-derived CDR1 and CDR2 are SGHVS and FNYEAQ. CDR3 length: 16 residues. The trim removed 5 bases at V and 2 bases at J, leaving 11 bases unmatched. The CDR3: CASSTYRDGRAYEQYF. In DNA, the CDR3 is TGTGCCAGCAGCACCTATAGGGACGGGAGGGCCTACGAGCAGTACTTC.

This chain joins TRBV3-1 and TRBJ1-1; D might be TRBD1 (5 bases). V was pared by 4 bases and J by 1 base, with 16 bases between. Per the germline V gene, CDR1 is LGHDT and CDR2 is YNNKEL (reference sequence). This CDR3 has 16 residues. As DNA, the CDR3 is TGTGCCAGCAGCCCACGACCGGGGACCGCGAACACTGAAGCTTTCTTT. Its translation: CASSPRPGTANTEAFF. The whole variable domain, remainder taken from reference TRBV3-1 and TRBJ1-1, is DTAVSQTPKYLVTQMGNDKSIKCEQNLGHDTMYWYKQDSKKFLKIMFSYNNKELIINETVPNRFSPKSPDKAHLNLHINSLELGDSAVYFCASSPRPGTANTEAFFGQGTRLTVV.

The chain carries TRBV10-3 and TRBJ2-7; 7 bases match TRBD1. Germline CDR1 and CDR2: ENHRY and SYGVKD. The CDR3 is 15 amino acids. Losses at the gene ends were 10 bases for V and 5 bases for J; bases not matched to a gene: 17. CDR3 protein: CASHTDLRQGHEQYF. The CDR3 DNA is TGTGCCAGCCACACGGACCTACGACAGGGCCACGAGCAGTACTTC.

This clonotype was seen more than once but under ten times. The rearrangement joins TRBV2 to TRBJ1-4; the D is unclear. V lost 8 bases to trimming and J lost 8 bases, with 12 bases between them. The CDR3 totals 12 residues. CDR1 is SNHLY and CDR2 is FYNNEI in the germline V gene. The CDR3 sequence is CASGTEREKLFF. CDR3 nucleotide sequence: TGTGCCAGCGGAACAGAACGGGAAAAACTGTTTTTT.

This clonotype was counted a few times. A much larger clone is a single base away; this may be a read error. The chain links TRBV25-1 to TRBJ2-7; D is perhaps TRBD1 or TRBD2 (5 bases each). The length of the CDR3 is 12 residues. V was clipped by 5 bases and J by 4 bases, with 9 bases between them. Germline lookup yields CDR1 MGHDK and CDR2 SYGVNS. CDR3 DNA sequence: TGTGCCAGCAGTTTCAGGGAGTACGAGCAGTACTTC. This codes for CASSFREYEQYF.

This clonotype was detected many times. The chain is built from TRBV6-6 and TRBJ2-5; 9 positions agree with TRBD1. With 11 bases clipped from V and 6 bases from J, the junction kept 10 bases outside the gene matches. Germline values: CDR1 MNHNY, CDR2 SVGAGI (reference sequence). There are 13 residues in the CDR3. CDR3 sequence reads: CACGTGGAKTQYF. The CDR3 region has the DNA TGTGCCTGCGGAACAGGGGGCGCGAAGACCCAGTACTTC.